The 24 T cell receptor beta chains below all came from one sample that was sequenced in a study of shared T cell receptors in the human thymus. Method: immunoSEQ multiplex PCR; TCRdb's copy keeps in-frame clones and lacks some. The table shows some 400,000 clones, with 85% to 95% occurring only once. The sequencing sample was made of thymocytes. These TCRs come from a human donor.

The chain links TRBV7-3 to TRBJ2-2, with TRBD1 as a possible D gene (5 bases). This CDR3 contains 15 residues. V shed 1 base and J shed 6 bases, with 12 bases lying between them. CDR1 and CDR2 (germline): SGHTA, FQGTGA. CDR3 coding DNA: TGTGCCAGCAGCTTAAATGACAGCATCCCCGGGGAGCTGTTTTTT. Residues: CASSLNDSIPGELFF.

This chain links TRBV5-4 with TRBJ2-7, with 8 bases matching TRBD2. V dropped 3 bases and J dropped 0; count of bases not matched to a gene: 2. This CDR3 region has 14 residues. Germline V gene lookup returns CDR1 SGHNT and CDR2 YYREEE (reference sequence). CDR3 nucleotide sequence: TGTGCCAGCAGCTCTAGCGGGTTCTCCTACGAGCAGTACTTC. This gives the protein CASSSSGFSYEQYF.

Note on this clone: Other DNA variants within this sample encode the same CDR3. The chain joins TRBV4-1 to TRBJ2-1; unclear D gene. The CDR3 contains 11 residues. Per germline, CDR1 MGHRA and CDR2 YSYEKL. V was shortened by 1 base and J by 8 bases, with 3 bases between the two germline ends. CDR3 in amino acids: CASSQVDEQFF. CDR3 coding DNA: TGCGCCAGCAGCCAAGTGGATGAGCAGTTCTTC.

V usage is TRBV30 and J usage is TRBJ2-2; D remains ambiguous. The CDR3 extends over 16 amino acids. The germline V gene encodes CDR1 GTSNPN and CDR2 SVGIG (reference sequence). The V end was cut by 5 bases, the J end by 3 bases, with 19 bases between. CDR3 DNA: TGTGCCTGGGTTTGTCGTGGCTACGGACACACCGGGGAGCTGTTTTTT. The encoded protein is CAWVCRGYGHTGELFF.

The chain uses TRBV6-4 and TRBJ1-2; 11 bases match TRBD1. CDR3 length: 17 amino acids. V gave up 0 bases and J gave up 6 bases; unmatched junction bases: 9. Germline lookup yields CDR1 MRHNA and CDR2 SNTAGT. DNA for the CDR3: TGTGCCAGCAGTGACTCCATACTCGGACAGGGGGCTGATGGCTACACCTTC. Amino acid sequence: CASSDSILGQGADGYTF.

This chain links TRBV7-2 with TRBJ1-5; 7 nucleotides match TRBD1. The J segment lost 4 bases and the V segment lost 4 bases, leaving 19 bases of the junction unmatched. Germline CDR1 is SGHTA and CDR2 is FQGNSA. This CDR3 contains 19 residues. The DNA of the CDR3 is TGTGCCAGCAGCTCCATACTCCCTGACGACAGGGTTGGGAATCAGCCCCAGCATTTT. This sequence encodes CASSSILPDDRVGNQPQHF.

The chain employs TRBV5-1 and TRBJ2-5; D is undetermined. Germline CDR1 is SGHRS and CDR2 is YFSETQ. The CDR3 is 13 amino acids. Trimming took 5 bases from V and 0 from J, leaving 8 bases between them. The CDR3 loop reads CASRLSYQETQYF. The CDR3 nucleotides read TGCGCCAGCAGGTTATCGTACCAAGAGACCCAGTACTTC.

This chain links TRBV5-1 with TRBJ2-3; possible D gene TRBD1, 6 bases. Germline assignment: CDR1 SGHRS and CDR2 YFSETQ. CDR3 size: 18 residues. Trimming cost V 4 bases and J 0 bases, with 21 bases left between them. The CDR3 bases are TGCGCCAGCAGCCCTAAGCCTTACAGGGACCCTAGCACAGATACGCAGTATTTT. Its protein product is CASSPKPYRDPSTDTQYF.

Only one count was recorded for this clone. V usage is TRBV6-5 and J usage is TRBJ1-1; tentatively, D is TRBD1 (6 bases). V lost 6 bases and J lost 2, with 13 bases in between. This CDR3 is built from 14 residues. Per the germline V gene, CDR1 is MNHEY and CDR2 is SVGAGI. The chain's CDR3 is CASRHRARNTEAFF. In nucleotides, the CDR3 is TGTGCCAGCAGGCACAGGGCCCGAAACACTGAAGCTTTCTTT.

The rearrangement joins TRBV7-2 to TRBJ2-1, with D uncertain. V dropped 5 bases and J dropped 4 bases, with 15 bases sitting between them. The CDR3 is made up of 15 amino acids. CDR1 and CDR2 (germline): SGHTA, FQGNSA. The CDR3 region is CASSAFLIPYNEQFF. The CDR3 DNA reads as TGTGCCAGCAGCGCGTTCCTCATTCCGTACAATGAGCAGTTCTTC.

V gene TRBV18 combines with J gene TRBJ1-3, with TRBD1 identical over 7 bases. Trimming took 3 bases from V and 0 from J; bases not matched to a gene: 5. The CDR3 runs to 16 residues. The germline V gene has CDR1 KGHSH and CDR2 LQKENI. This CDR3 reads CASSPNRGYSGNTIYF. The DNA for the CDR3 is TGTGCCAGCTCACCCAACAGGGGCTACTCTGGAAACACCATATATTTT.

V and J are TRBV10-1 and TRBJ2-3; 9 nucleotides align to TRBD2. From germline, CDR1 is WNHNN and CDR2 SYGVQD (reference sequence). V shed 0 bases, J shed 1 base, and the junction held 20 bases outside the gene matches. The CDR3 consists of 22 residues. The CDR3 coding sequence is TGCGCCAGCAGTGAGTCCAACATCGTCGGGTCTAGCGGGGCTTTTCGCACAGATACGCAGTATTTT. Encoded protein: CASSESNIVGSSGAFRTDTQYF.

The rearrangement joins TRBV14 to TRBJ2-7, with 7 bases aligning to TRBD2. The germline gives CDR1 SGHDN, CDR2 FVKESK. The trim removed 1 base at V and 3 bases at J, leaving 18 bases unmatched. The CDR3 loop spans 19 amino acids. The CDR3 reads CASSQAESGTNVLHYEQYF. CDR3 bases: TGTGCCAGCAGCCAAGCTGAGAGCGGGACTAACGTCCTACACTACGAGCAGTACTTC.

V gene TRBV7-7 combines with J gene TRBJ2-5, with 8 bases that match TRBD1. The CDR3 totals 16 residues. The germline CDR1 and CDR2 sequences are SSHAT and FNYEAQ (reference sequence). J lost 3 bases, V lost 1 base, and 7 bases had no gene match. The CDR3 here is CASSLGQGIDKETQYF. The CDR3 DNA follows: TGTGCCAGCAGCTTAGGACAGGGGATTGACAAAGAGACCCAGTACTTC. Drawing the rest from reference TRBV7-7 and TRBJ2-5, the complete variable domain is GAGVSQSPRYKVTKRGQDVTLRCDPISSHATLYWYQQALGQGPEFLTYFNYEAQPDKSGLPSDRFSAERPEGSISTLTIQRTEQRDSAMYRCASSLGQGIDKETQYFGPGTRLLVL.

V gene TRBV11-2 combines with J gene TRBJ2-5; D possibly corresponds to TRBD1 (6 bases). The CDR3 sequence is 15 residues long. The V gene lost 6 bases and the J gene lost 2 bases, with 16 bases spanning the gap. CDR1 is SGHAT and CDR2 is FQNNGV in the germline V gene. The CDR3 DNA reads TGTGCCAGCAGTCGCATCCAGGGGTCTCAAGAGACCCAGTACTTC. Translation: CASSRIQGSQETQYF.

J is TRBJ1-2 and V is TRBV5-6, with TRBD1 matching over 11 bases. Germline values: CDR1 SGHDT, CDR2 YYEEEE. After removal of 4 bases from V and 4 bases from J, the junction contained 15 bases not matched to a gene. The CDR3 loop spans 18 amino acids. The CDR3 region is CASSDALGQGAWGYGYTF. The CDR3 DNA reads TGTGCCAGCAGCGACGCCCTAGGACAGGGGGCTTGGGGCTATGGCTACACCTTC.

Only one count was recorded for this clone. This chain uses TRBV28 with TRBJ1-5; 8 nucleotides agree with TRBD1. From germline, CDR1 is MDHEN and CDR2 SYDVKM. J gave up 7 bases and V 5 bases, and 13 bases lay outside the gene matches. This CDR3 spans 16 amino acids. The CDR3 bases are TGTGCCAGCAGTAATCTCCGGGACAGGCAGGGGCAGCCCCAGCATTTT. Residues: CASSNLRDRQGQPQHF.

This clone has only a few counts. V and J are TRBV19 and TRBJ2-7, with a possible D match to TRBD1 (6 bases). The CDR3 is 11 residues long. The V end was cut by 1 base, the J end by 10 bases, with 8 bases between. CDR1 and CDR2 (germline): LNHDA, SQIVND (reference sequence). Written as DNA, the CDR3 is TGTGCCAGTAGTATAGGACAGGCCCAGTACTTC. Its translation is CASSIGQAQYF. The full variable domain, rest sourced from reference TRBV19 and TRBJ2-7, is DGGITQSPKYLFRKEGQNVTLSCEQNLNHDAMYWYRQDPGQGLRLIYYSQIVNDFQKGDIAEGYSVSREKKESFPLTVTSAQKNPTAFYLCASSIGQAQYFGPGTRLTVT.

This sequence joins TRBV30 and TRBJ2-4; 9 bases line up with TRBD2. The J segment lost 3 bases and the V segment lost 3 bases, leaving 15 bases of the junction unmatched. The CDR3 has 18 amino acids. The germline V gene encodes CDR1 GTSNPN and CDR2 SVGIG (reference sequence). The CDR3 DNA is TGTGCCTGGAGCGGGACCCTCGGGCGGCGGGGGGGCAAAAACATTCAGTACTTC. It is translated as CAWSGTLGRRGGKNIQYF.

CDR3 sequence: CASKRETQYF. The CDR3 DNA is TGTGCCAGCAAAAGGGAGACCCAGTACTTC. V gene TRBV11-2 combines with J gene TRBJ2-5; D uncertain. Germline V gives CDR1 SGHAT, CDR2 FQNNGV. CDR3 length equals 10 residues. V was trimmed by 7 bases and J by 5 bases, leaving 5 bases between them.

The chain couples TRBV28 to TRBJ2-1; TRBD2 matches at 7 bases. The V gene end was trimmed by 3 bases and the J gene end by 7 bases; junction bases not matched to a gene: 6. CDR3 length: 14 residues. Germline CDR1 reads MDHEN; CDR2 reads SYDVKM. The CDR3 region is CASSFGGSRNEQFF. For the CDR3, the DNA is TGTGCCAGCAGTTTTGGCGGGAGCAGGAATGAGCAGTTCTTC.

This clone was counted between two and nine times. The V and J genes are TRBV27 and TRBJ2-6; possible D gene TRBD1, 6 bases. This CDR3 is 20 amino acids long. V shed 7 bases and J shed 0 bases, with 25 bases lying between them. Germline CDR1 reads MNHEY; CDR2 reads SMNVEV (reference sequence). The CDR3 DNA reads TGTGCCAGCACCTACTCTAGGCTACGGGACAACTCCTCTGGGGCCAACGTCCTGACTTTC. It encodes CASTYSRLRDNSSGANVLTF.

This chain links TRBV27 with TRBJ1-4, with D possibly being TRBD1 (5 bases). Trimming removed 1 base from V and 0 bases from J, with 30 bases in between. This CDR3 region has 23 residues. From germline, CDR1 is MNHEY and CDR2 SMNVEV (reference sequence). CDR3 nucleotide sequence: TGTGCCAGCAGTTTATACCCTTGGACAAGGCCTTCCCTCGTGAAATCAACTAATGAAAAACTGTTTTTT. It specifies CASSLYPWTRPSLVKSTNEKLFF.

The V and J genes are TRBV2 and TRBJ2-7; D ambiguous. Germline lookup yields CDR1 SNHLY and CDR2 FYNNEI. The CDR3 runs to 11 residues. The V end was cut by 7 bases, the J end by 9 bases, with 13 bases between. This CDR3 is CASTPNSAQYF. Written as DNA, the CDR3 is TGTGCCAGCACCCCAAATAGTGCGCAGTACTTC.